The 27 T cell receptor beta chains reported below all come from one sample, sequenced in a study of lymphopenia after photon versus proton radiotherapy (dated by TCRdb to about 2019). To prepare the library, the immunoSEQ multiplex PCR assay was applied. Held by TCRdb, this immuneACCESS table contains in-frame sequences only and omits some clones. Under half of the omission traces to an unresolved V gene where checked; the cause of the rest is unknown. This sample holds 25,000 or so clones; 85% to 90% were observed only once. The ten top clones hold 5.2% of the sample. The starting material was peripheral blood, obtained from a patient treated with photon-based radiotherapy. These TCRs come from a man aged 25 to 40 with gastric cancer.

The rearrangement joins TRBV4-3 to TRBJ2-2, with TRBD2 identical over 13 bases. The CDR3 has 19 amino acids. Germline assignment: CDR1 LGHNA and CDR2 YSLEER. With 7 bases clipped from V and 0 bases from J, the junction kept 11 bases outside the gene matches. The CDR3 spells CASTIGLAGDTSNTGELFF. CDR3 nucleotides: TGCGCCAGCACCATAGGACTAGCGGGAGATACATCGAACACCGGGGAGCTGTTTTTT.

The chain employs TRBV7-8 and TRBJ2-5; no clear D gene. This CDR3 has 13 residues. Trimming took off 6 bases at V and 2 bases at J, with 10 bases between the two ends. From germline, CDR1 is SGHVS and CDR2 FQNEAQ. Here the CDR3 reads CASRLTTQETQYF. The CDR3 nucleotides are TGTGCCAGCAGGTTAACGACACAAGAGACCCAGTACTTC. The full variable domain, rest sourced from reference TRBV7-8 and TRBJ2-5, is GAGVSQSPRYKVAKRGQDVALRCDPISGHVSLFWYQQALGQGPEFLTYFQNEAQLDKSGLPSDRFFAERPEGSVSTLKIQRTQQEDSAVYLCASRLTTQETQYFGPGTRLLVL.

This rearrangement joins TRBV7-2 to TRBJ1-2; D call uncertain. V lost 8 bases to trimming and J lost 4 bases, with 14 bases between them. Germline CDR1 reads SGHTA; CDR2 reads FQGNSA. CDR3 length equals 13 residues. For the CDR3, the DNA is TGTGCCAGCCGAGAAGTTTTGAGCTATGGCTACACCTTC. Translated: CASREVLSYGYTF.

The V gene is TRBV7-2, the J gene TRBJ2-4; no clear D. Per the germline V gene, CDR1 is SGHTA and CDR2 is FQGNSA. The V end lost 1 base, the J end lost 8 bases, and 9 bases lay between the germline ends. This CDR3 comprises 13 residues. Here the CDR3 DNA reads TGTGCCAGCAGCTTAGGTATGTCGGACATTCAGTACTTC. This translates into CASSLGMSDIQYF.

V is TRBV7-3 and J is TRBJ1-2, with 8 bases identical to TRBD1. The CDR3 loop spans 15 amino acids. The germline V gene has CDR1 SGHTA and CDR2 FQGTGA. The J segment lost 0 bases and the V segment lost 5 bases, leaving 5 bases of the junction unmatched. Here the CDR3 reads CASSVGQGTNYGYTF. CDR3 bases: TGTGCCAGCAGCGTTGGACAGGGCACTAACTATGGCTACACCTTC. Full variable domain (rest looked up from reference TRBV7-3 and TRBJ1-2): GAGVSQTPSNKVTEKGKYVELRCDPISGHTALYWYRQSLGQGPEFLIYFQGTGAADDSGLPNDRFFAVRPEGSVSTLKIQRTERGDSAVYLCASSVGQGTNYGYTFGSGTRLTVV.

This rearrangement joins TRBV27 to TRBJ2-7; 8 bases align to TRBD2. Germline CDR1 MNHEY, CDR2 SMNVEV (reference sequence). The CDR3 consists of 13 residues. V shed 4 bases, J shed 3 bases, and the junction held 2 bases outside the gene matches. Here the CDR3 DNA reads TGTGCCAGCAGTTACAGCGGGGGCTACGAGCAGTACTTC. It encodes CASSYSGGYEQYF.

This clone was seen once. Other DNA sequences of this sample code for an identical CDR3. The chain recombines TRBV6-5 with TRBJ1-1; unclear D gene. The CDR3 has 13 amino acids. The germline V and J ends were trimmed by 0 bases and 5 bases, with 7 bases remaining between them. Per germline, CDR1 MNHEY and CDR2 SVGAGI. As DNA, the CDR3 is TGTGCCAGCAGTTACTCGAGAGGGACTGAAGCTTTCTTT. As protein: CASSYSRGTEAFF.

The CDR3 region has the DNA TGTGCCAGTAGTACGGACAGCTATCAGCCCCAGCATTTT. This translates into CASSTDSYQPQHF. The chain uses TRBV19 and TRBJ1-5; a weak D match, TRBD1 (6 bases). CDR1 and CDR2 (germline): LNHDA, SQIVND (reference sequence). The CDR3 contains 13 residues. Trimming removed 4 bases at V and 5 bases at J, with 9 bases between. Filled out from reference TRBV19 and TRBJ1-5, the complete variable domain reads DGGITQSPKYLFRKEGQNVTLSCEQNLNHDAMYWYRQDPGQGLRLIYYSQIVNDFQKGDIAEGYSVSREKKESFPLTVTSAQKNPTAFYLCASSTDSYQPQHFGDGTRLSIL.

Only one count was recorded for this clone. The chain links TRBV5-1 to TRBJ2-1; D is perhaps TRBD2 (6 bases). CDR1 and CDR2 from the germline V gene are SGHRS and YFSETQ. V was pared by 0 bases and J by 3 bases, with 10 bases between. The CDR3 totals 15 residues. This CDR3 reads CASSLASGDYNEQFF. In DNA, the CDR3 is TGCGCCAGCAGCTTGGCCTCGGGGGACTACAATGAGCAGTTCTTC.

The chain has TRBV19 and TRBJ2-7, with D unclear. Trimming cost V 4 bases and J 5 bases, with 18 bases left between them. The CDR3 has 15 residues. Germline loops: CDR1 LNHDA, CDR2 SQIVND (reference sequence). The CDR3, as DNA: TGTGCCAGTAGTAATCAGGCGGCCTTCCCCAACGAGCAGTACTTC. Translating gives CASSNQAAFPNEQYF.

This clone was seen a handful of times. The rearrangement uses TRBV19 and TRBJ1-3, with D possibly matching TRBD1 (6 bases). The CDR3 has 13 residues. V was shortened by 5 bases and J by 4 bases, with 9 bases between the two germline ends. The germline CDR1 and CDR2 sequences are LNHDA and SQIVND (reference sequence). In DNA, the CDR3 is TGTGCCAGTAGTCGGACAGACGGAAACACCATATATTTT. Translated: CASSRTDGNTIYF.

The J gene is TRBJ1-1, the V gene TRBV7-9, with no clear D. Deletions cut 3 bases from V and 3 bases from J, with 8 bases between. Germline assignment: CDR1 SEHNR and CDR2 FQNEAQ (reference sequence). The CDR3 loop spans 13 amino acids. The CDR3 DNA sequence: TGTGCCAGCAGCTTTGGGGTGGACACTGAAGCTTTCTTT. Protein product: CASSFGVDTEAFF.

The J gene is TRBJ1-4, the V gene TRBV7-9; 7 nucleotides match TRBD1. Trimming cost V 0 bases and J 8 bases; bases outside gene matches: 12. In germline, CDR1 is SEHNR, CDR2 FQNEAQ (reference sequence). The CDR3 has 17 amino acids. CDR3 in amino acids: CASSLAKNTGVGEKLFF. CDR3 bases: TGTGCCAGCAGCTTAGCGAAAAACACAGGGGTTGGAGAAAAACTGTTTTTT.

V usage is TRBV5-6 and J usage is TRBJ1-1; 9 positions agree with TRBD1. Trimming cost V 4 bases and J 6 bases; bases outside gene matches: 7. Germline values: CDR1 SGHDT, CDR2 YYEEEE. The CDR3 covers 14 residues. The CDR3 protein is CASSQDRGAAEAFF. For the CDR3, the DNA is TGTGCCAGCAGCCAGGACAGGGGTGCAGCTGAAGCTTTCTTT.

This chain joins TRBV9 and TRBJ1-3; D may be TRBD1 (5 bases). Germline CDR1 reads SGDLS; CDR2 reads YYNGEE. This CDR3 comprises 15 residues. Trimming removed 2 bases from V and 1 base from J, with 10 bases in between. The CDR3 protein is CASSVLGVSGNTIYF. The CDR3 DNA reads as TGTGCCAGCAGCGTTTTAGGGGTTTCTGGAAACACCATATATTTT.

This sequence joins TRBV28 and TRBJ2-3; D is perhaps TRBD1 (5 bases). The CDR3 is 15 amino acids. In germline, CDR1 is MDHEN, CDR2 SYDVKM. Trimming took 2 bases from V and 2 from J, leaving 11 bases between them. In DNA form, the CDR3 reads TGTGCCAGCAGTTTACCGACAGAGCTCACAGATACGCAGTATTTT. This encodes CASSLPTELTDTQYF.

V and J are TRBV10-1 and TRBJ2-1; 11 bases are shared with TRBD1. CDR1 is WNHNN and CDR2 is SYGVQD in the germline V gene (reference sequence). This CDR3 region has 15 residues. V dropped 5 bases and J dropped 5; count of bases not matched to a gene: 5. CDR3 nucleotide sequence: TGCGCCAGCAGTACCGGGACAGGGGGTGACAATGAGCAGTTCTTC. Translating gives CASSTGTGGDNEQFF.

The V gene is TRBV28, the J gene TRBJ1-2; D is unresolved. Germline CDR1 is MDHEN and CDR2 is SYDVKM. Trimming removed 6 bases from V and 1 base from J, with 12 bases in between. The CDR3 covers 14 residues. The CDR3, as DNA: TGTGCCAGCAGCTCCTTAGTTTATAACTATGGCTACACCTTC. It encodes CASSSLVYNYGYTF.

The table lists this clone with a few counts. The V gene is TRBV5-1, the J gene TRBJ2-3; TRBD1 matches at 8 bases. The CDR3 spans 16 residues. Germline trimming cut 4 bases from V and 1 base from J; bases unmatched to any gene: 8. The germline V gene has CDR1 SGHRS and CDR2 YFSETQ. The CDR3 sequence is CASSIPQGQGTDTQYF. In nucleotides, the CDR3 is TGCGCCAGCAGCATTCCCCAGGGACAGGGCACAGATACGCAGTATTTT.

The chain employs TRBV11-2 and TRBJ2-7, with 7 bases lining up with TRBD1. The CDR3 runs to 15 residues. Germline V gene sequence: CDR1 SGHAT, CDR2 FQNNGV. V shed 2 bases, J shed 2 bases, and the junction held 6 bases outside the gene matches. CDR3: CASSLTGVPTYEQYF. In DNA, the CDR3 is TGTGCCAGCAGCTTAACAGGGGTCCCTACCTACGAGCAGTACTTC.

This chain joins TRBV11-3 and TRBJ2-1, with D perhaps TRBD1 (6 bases). This CDR3 is 16 amino acids long. Germline V gives CDR1 SGHNT, CDR2 YENEEA. Trimming took 4 bases from V and 4 from J, leaving 17 bases between them. DNA for the CDR3: TGTGCCAGCAGCTCCAAGGACAGAGCATCATACAATGAGCAGTTCTTC. Its translation: CASSSKDRASYNEQFF.

J is TRBJ1-1 and V is TRBV11-3, with D unresolved. The V gene lost 4 bases and the J gene lost 3 bases, with 6 bases spanning the gap. This CDR3 has 12 residues. Germline CDR1 is SGHNT and CDR2 is YENEEA. DNA of the CDR3: TGTGCCAGCAGCTCCCTTTACACTGAAGCTTTCTTT. Protein sequence: CASSSLYTEAFF.

This clone occurred once. V and J are TRBV7-2 and TRBJ2-1; TRBD2 matches 13 bases. V trimming: 5 bases; J trimming: 7 bases; junction bases outside the gene matches: 2. CDR3 length: 14 residues. The V gene's germline CDR1 is SGHTA and CDR2 FQGNSA. CDR3 region: CASSRLAGGNEQFF. As DNA, the CDR3 is TGTGCCAGCAGCCGACTAGCGGGAGGTAATGAGCAGTTCTTC. Combining the CDR3 with reference TRBV7-2 and TRBJ2-1 gives the whole variable domain GAGVSQSPSNKVTEKGKDVELRCDPISGHTALYWYRQSLGQGLEFLIYFQGNSAPDKSGLPSDRFSAERTGGSVSTLTIQRTQQEDSAVYLCASSRLAGGNEQFFGPGTRLTVL.

The chain has TRBV5-1 and TRBJ2-5; 13 nucleotides agree with TRBD2. Per the germline V gene, CDR1 is SGHRS and CDR2 is YFSETQ. This CDR3 spans 19 amino acids. Trimming at V came to 4 bases and at J to 0 bases, leaving 12 bases not matched to a gene. In DNA form, the CDR3 reads TGCGCCAGCAGCGCCGGGACTAGCGGGACCCGTGGCTACCAAGAGACCCAGTACTTC. This translates into CASSAGTSGTRGYQETQYF.

The CDR3 sequence: CASSAGPYNSPLHF. The CDR3 coding sequence is TGTGCCAGCAGTGCGGGCCCCTATAATTCACCCCTCCACTTT. The gene calls are TRBV6-1 and TRBJ1-6; D remains unclear. Looked up from germline, CDR1 is MNHNS and CDR2 is SASEGT. Between the trimmed V and J ends, which lost 4 bases and 2 bases, there was a span of 6 bases. This CDR3 spans 14 amino acids.

This clone was recorded a few times. This chain uses TRBV4-3 with TRBJ2-1, with D perhaps TRBD1 (6 bases). V shed 0 bases and J shed 3 bases, with 12 bases lying between them. Germline V CDR1 and CDR2: LGHNA, YSLEER. CDR3 length equals 16 residues. The CDR3 protein is CASSQEMEGGYNEQFF. In nucleotides, the CDR3 is TGCGCCAGCAGCCAAGAGATGGAAGGGGGCTACAATGAGCAGTTCTTC.

The chain couples TRBV7-2 to TRBJ2-7, with D tentatively TRBD1 or TRBD2 (5 bases each). CDR1 is SGHTA and CDR2 is FQGNSA in the germline V gene. V lost 3 bases, J lost 2 bases, and 26 bases lay in between. CDR3 length: 19 residues. The chain's CDR3 is CASSFPGRPSPNGPYEQYF. In DNA, the CDR3 is TGTGCCAGCAGCTTCCCGGGACGCCCAAGCCCAAACGGTCCCTACGAGCAGTACTTC.